This T cell receptor (beta chain) was sequenced for a study of cytomegalovirus exposure and HLA in healthy donors. The PCR ran on 60 Vbeta and 13 Jbeta primers. Only in-frame clones appear in the TCRdb table, and some are missing; sequencing was by immunoSEQ multiplex PCR. This sample has tens of thousands of clones, with roughly 73% found just once. To note about this clone: The antigen is undetermined.

Study-level results: Highly shared sequence variants in one cluster were likely a sequencing artifact.

The sample was PBMCs. The sequence was collected from a male donor in good health and CMV-seropositive.

This CDR3 is CASNPDSFYEQYF. Here the CDR3 DNA reads TGTGCCAGCAATCCCGACTCGTTCTACGAGCAGTACTTC. The V and J genes are TRBV6-4 and TRBJ2-7; D unclear. This CDR3 has 13 residues. The V gene lost 7 bases and the J gene lost 3 bases, with 13 bases spanning the gap. Per germline, CDR1 MRHNA and CDR2 SNTAGT.